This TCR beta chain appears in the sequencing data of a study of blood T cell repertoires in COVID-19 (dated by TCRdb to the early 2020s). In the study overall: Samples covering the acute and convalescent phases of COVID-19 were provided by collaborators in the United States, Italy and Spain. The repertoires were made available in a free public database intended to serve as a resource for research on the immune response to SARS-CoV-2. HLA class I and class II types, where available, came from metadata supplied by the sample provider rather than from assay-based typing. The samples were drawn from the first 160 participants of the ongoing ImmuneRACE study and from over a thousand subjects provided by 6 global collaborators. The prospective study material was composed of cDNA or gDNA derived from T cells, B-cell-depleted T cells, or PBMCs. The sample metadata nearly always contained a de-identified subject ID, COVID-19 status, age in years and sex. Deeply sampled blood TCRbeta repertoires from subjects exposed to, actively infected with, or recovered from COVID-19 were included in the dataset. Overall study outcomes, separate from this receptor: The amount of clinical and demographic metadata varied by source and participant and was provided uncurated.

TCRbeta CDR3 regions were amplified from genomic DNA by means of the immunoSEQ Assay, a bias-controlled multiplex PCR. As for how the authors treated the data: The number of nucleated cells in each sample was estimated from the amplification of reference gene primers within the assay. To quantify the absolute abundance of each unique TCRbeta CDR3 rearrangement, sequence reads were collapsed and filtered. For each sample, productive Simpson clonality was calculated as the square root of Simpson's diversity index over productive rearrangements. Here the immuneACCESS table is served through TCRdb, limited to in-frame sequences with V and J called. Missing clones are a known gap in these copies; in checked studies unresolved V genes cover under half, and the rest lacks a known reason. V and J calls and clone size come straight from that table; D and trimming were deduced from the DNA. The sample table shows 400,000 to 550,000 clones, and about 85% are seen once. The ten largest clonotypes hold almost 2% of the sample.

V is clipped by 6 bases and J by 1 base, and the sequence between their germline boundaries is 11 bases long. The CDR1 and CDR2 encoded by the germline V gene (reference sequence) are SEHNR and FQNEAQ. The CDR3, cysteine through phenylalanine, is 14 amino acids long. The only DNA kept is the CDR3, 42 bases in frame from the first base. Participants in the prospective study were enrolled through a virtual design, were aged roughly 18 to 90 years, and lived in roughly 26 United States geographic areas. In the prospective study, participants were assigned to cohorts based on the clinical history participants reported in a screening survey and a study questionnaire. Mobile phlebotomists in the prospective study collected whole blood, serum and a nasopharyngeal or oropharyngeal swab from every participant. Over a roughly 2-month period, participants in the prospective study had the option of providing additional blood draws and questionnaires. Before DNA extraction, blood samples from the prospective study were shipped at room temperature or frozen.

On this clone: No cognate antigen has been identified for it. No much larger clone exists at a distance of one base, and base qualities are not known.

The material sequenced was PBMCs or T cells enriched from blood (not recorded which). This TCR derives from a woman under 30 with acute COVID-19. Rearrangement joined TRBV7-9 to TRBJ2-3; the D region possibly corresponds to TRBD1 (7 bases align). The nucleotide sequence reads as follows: TGTGCCAGCAGTCAGGGGGGAGGCACAGATACGCAGTATTTT. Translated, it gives CASSQGGGTDTQYF.